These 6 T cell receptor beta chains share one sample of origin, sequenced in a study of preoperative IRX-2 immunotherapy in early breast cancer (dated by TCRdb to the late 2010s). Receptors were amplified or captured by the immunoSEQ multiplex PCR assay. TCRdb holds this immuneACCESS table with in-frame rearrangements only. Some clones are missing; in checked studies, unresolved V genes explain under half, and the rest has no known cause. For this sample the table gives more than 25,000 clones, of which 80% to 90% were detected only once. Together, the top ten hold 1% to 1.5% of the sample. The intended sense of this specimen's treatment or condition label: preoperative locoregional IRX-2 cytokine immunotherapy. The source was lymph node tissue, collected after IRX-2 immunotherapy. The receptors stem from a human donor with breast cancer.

The CDR3 nucleotides are TGTGCCAGCATTGGGGCGGGGTGGCAGCCCCAGCATTTT. Translated, it gives CASIGAGWQPQHF. The chain recombines TRBV6-8 with TRBJ1-5; D possibly corresponds to TRBD1 (5 bases). This CDR3 spans 13 amino acids. V shed 7 bases and J shed 7 bases, with 14 bases lying between them. Germline lookup yields CDR1 MNHGY and CDR2 SAAAGT.

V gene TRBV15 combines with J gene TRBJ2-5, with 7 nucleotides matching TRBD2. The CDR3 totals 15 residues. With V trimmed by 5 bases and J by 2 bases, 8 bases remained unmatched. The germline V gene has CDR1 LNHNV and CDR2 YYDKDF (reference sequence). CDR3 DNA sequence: TGTGCCACCAGCGGTATTGGGGGGGTGCAAGAGACCCAGTACTTC. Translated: CATSGIGGVQETQYF. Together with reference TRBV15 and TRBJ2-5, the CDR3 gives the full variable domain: DAMVIQNPRYQVTQFGKPVTLSCSQTLNHNVMYWYQQKSSQAPKLLFHYYDKDFNNEADTPDNFQSRRPNTSFCFLDIRSPGLGDTAMYLCATSGIGGVQETQYFGPGTRLLVL.

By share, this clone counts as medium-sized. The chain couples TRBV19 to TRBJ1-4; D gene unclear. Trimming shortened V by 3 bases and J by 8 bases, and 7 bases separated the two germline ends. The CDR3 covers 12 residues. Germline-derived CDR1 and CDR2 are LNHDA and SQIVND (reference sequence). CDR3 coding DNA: TGTGCCAGTAGTATCTCGGGGGAAAAACTGTTTTTT. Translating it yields CASSISGEKLFF. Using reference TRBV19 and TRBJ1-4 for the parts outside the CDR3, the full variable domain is DGGITQSPKYLFRKEGQNVTLSCEQNLNHDAMYWYRQDPGQGLRLIYYSQIVNDFQKGDIAEGYSVSREKKESFPLTVTSAQKNPTAFYLCASSISGEKLFFGSGTQLSVL.

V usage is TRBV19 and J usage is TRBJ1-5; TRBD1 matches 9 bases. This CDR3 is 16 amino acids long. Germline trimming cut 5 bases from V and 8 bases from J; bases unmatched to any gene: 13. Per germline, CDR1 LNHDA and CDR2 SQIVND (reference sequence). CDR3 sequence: CASSPGQGLNVKPQHF. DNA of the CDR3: TGTGCCAGTAGTCCGGGACAGGGCCTTAATGTAAAGCCCCAGCATTTT.

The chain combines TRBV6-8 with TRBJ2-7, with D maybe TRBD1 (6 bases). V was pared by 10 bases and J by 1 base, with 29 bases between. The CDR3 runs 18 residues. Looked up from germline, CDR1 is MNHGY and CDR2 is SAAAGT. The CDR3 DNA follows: TGTGCCATCAGCGTCCGGGACACAACGCCAATACCGTCCTACGAGCAGTACTTC. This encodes CAISVRDTTPIPSYEQYF.

The CDR3 protein is CASSPPAAGGYEQYF. The CDR3 DNA is TGTGCCAGCTCACCACCGGCAGCAGGAGGCTACGAGCAGTACTTC. The gene calls are TRBV18 and TRBJ2-7; the D gene is possibly TRBD2 (5 bases). Trimming pared 0 bases from V and 3 bases from J, leaving 12 bases between. The CDR3 has 15 residues. Germline V gives CDR1 KGHSH, CDR2 LQKENI.